Following are 30 T cell receptor beta chains from one sample sequenced in a study of T cell responses to AZD1222 COVID-19 vaccine. Clones were read by immunoSEQ multiplex PCR, and TCRdb kept only the in-frame ones, dropping some. The table lists 75,000 to 100,000 clones, almost 90% of them singletons, with around a tenth in the top ten. The sequenced sample was peripheral blood, obtained on day 0 of MenACWY control vaccination. These receptors were taken from an adult in good health.

The V and J genes are TRBV12-3 or TRBV12-4 and TRBJ2-2; D not certain. Trimming took 4 bases from V and 7 from J, leaving 7 bases between them. This CDR3 is 12 amino acids long. CDR3 coding DNA: TGTGCCAGCAGTTCAATAGGCGGGGAGCTGTTTTTT. The encoded protein is CASSSIGGELFF.

The chain couples TRBV20-1 to TRBJ1-2; D not certain. From germline, CDR1 is DFQATT and CDR2 SNEGSKA (reference sequence). The CDR3 covers 13 residues. V gave up 3 bases and J gave up 8 bases, with 16 bases separating them. The CDR3 protein is CSASSPLQEGYTF. CDR3 in DNA: TGCAGTGCTAGTTCCCCTTTGCAGGAGGGCTACACCTTC.

This rearrangement joins TRBV30 to TRBJ1-6; D gene unclear. Germline V CDR1 and CDR2: GTSNPN, SVGIG (reference sequence). The CDR3 length is 13 residues. Trimming cost V 7 bases and J 7 bases, with 14 bases left between them. The CDR3 spells CALTTIINSPLHF. The CDR3 bases are TGTGCCTTAACGACAATCATAAATTCACCCCTCCACTTT.

This clone showed up just a few times. This rearrangement joins TRBV5-8 to TRBJ2-1; TRBD2 might be the D (6 bases). The CDR3 extends over 13 amino acids. In germline, CDR1 is SGHTS, CDR2 YDEGEE. The V end was cut by 7 bases, the J end by 9 bases, with 17 bases between. The CDR3 loop reads CASPLRSGREQFF. The CDR3 DNA follows: TGTGCCAGCCCGCTTCGTAGCGGCCGTGAGCAGTTCTTC.

The chain links TRBV6-5 to TRBJ1-1; D call uncertain. There are 14 residues in the CDR3. Germline lookup yields CDR1 MNHEY and CDR2 SVGAGI. V was trimmed by 6 bases and J by 2 bases, leaving 13 bases between them. The CDR3 is CASSTRGSNTEAFF. The CDR3 nucleotides read TGTGCCAGCAGCACACGAGGGAGCAACACTGAAGCTTTCTTT.

The genes are TRBV7-6 and TRBJ2-6; 7 bases match TRBD1. CDR1 and CDR2 (germline): SGHVS, FNYEAQ. V was clipped by 1 base and J by 0 bases; unmatched bases: 9. This CDR3 is built from 19 residues. The CDR3 loop reads CASSLVRTGRYSGANVLTF. The DNA of the CDR3 is TGTGCCAGCAGCTTAGTTCGGACAGGCCGATACTCTGGGGCCAACGTCCTGACTTTC.

The rearrangement uses TRBV4-2 and TRBJ1-1; 10 bases fit TRBD1. Germline V gives CDR1 LGHNA, CDR2 YNFKEQ. J was trimmed by 1 base and V by 1 base; bases with no gene match: 0. The CDR3 has 15 amino acids. CDR3 nucleotides: TGTGCCAGCAGCCAAGGACAGGGGGCGAACACTGAAGCTTTCTTT. Translation gives CASSQGQGANTEAFF.

There are a few counts of this clone. The chain is built from TRBV19 and TRBJ1-1; 8 nucleotides align to TRBD1. The CDR3 has 14 amino acids. Germline V gene lookup returns CDR1 LNHDA and CDR2 SQIVND (reference sequence). J gave up 1 base and V 3 bases, and 1 base lay outside the gene matches. The CDR3: CASSIQGANTEAFF. For the CDR3, the DNA is TGTGCCAGTAGTATCCAGGGGGCGAACACTGAAGCTTTCTTT. The full variable domain, its missing parts supplied by reference TRBV19 and TRBJ1-1, is DGGITQSPKYLFRKEGQNVTLSCEQNLNHDAMYWYRQDPGQGLRLIYYSQIVNDFQKGDIAEGYSVSREKKESFPLTVTSAQKNPTAFYLCASSIQGANTEAFFGQGTRLTVV.

This clone came up once. The chain combines TRBV10-3 with TRBJ1-1, with 7 bases identical to TRBD1. This CDR3 has 14 residues. Germline loops: CDR1 ENHRY, CDR2 SYGVKD. V lost 2 bases, J lost 5 bases, and 5 bases stayed unmatched. The CDR3 spells CAISEKGAGTEAFF. CDR3 coding DNA: TGTGCCATCAGTGAGAAGGGGGCAGGGACTGAAGCTTTCTTT.

The chain is built from TRBV7-2 and TRBJ2-1; D is unresolved. The V gene's germline CDR1 is SGHTA and CDR2 FQGNSA. The CDR3 totals 16 residues. The germline V and J ends were trimmed by 1 base and 2 bases, with 12 bases remaining between them. The CDR3: CASSLGSKGPYNEQFF. In DNA form, the CDR3 reads TGTGCCAGCAGCTTAGGCTCCAAAGGTCCCTACAATGAGCAGTTCTTC.

A few counts support this clone. V gene TRBV28 combines with J gene TRBJ1-5; D remains ambiguous. The CDR3 consists of 17 residues. V lost 6 bases to trimming and J lost 0 bases, with 18 bases between them. Germline values: CDR1 MDHEN, CDR2 SYDVKM. CDR3 region: CASSTRSAGYSNQPQHF. The CDR3 DNA reads TGTGCCAGCAGCACCCGAAGTGCGGGGTATAGCAATCAGCCCCAGCATTTT.

The gene calls are TRBV10-3 and TRBJ1-2; weak D call: TRBD1 (5 bases). Germline CDR1 is ENHRY and CDR2 is SYGVKD. This CDR3 spans 12 amino acids. V gave up 4 bases and J gave up 8 bases, with 11 bases separating them. CDR3 protein: CAISGDRRGYTF. The CDR3 nucleotides are TGTGCCATCAGTGGGGACCGGAGGGGCTACACCTTC.

J is TRBJ2-3 and V is TRBV5-1; D is perhaps TRBD1 (5 bases). Per the germline V gene, CDR1 is SGHRS and CDR2 is YFSETQ. The CDR3 totals 14 residues. The V and J ends lost 3 bases and 2 bases respectively, with 10 bases between them. The CDR3 is CASSSQATTDTQYF. CDR3 DNA sequence: TGCGCCAGCAGCTCACAGGCCACCACAGATACGCAGTATTTT.

The rearrangement uses TRBV19 and TRBJ1-1; the D is unclear. V gave up 4 bases and J gave up 3 bases, with 9 bases separating them. The V gene's germline CDR1 is LNHDA and CDR2 SQIVND (reference sequence). This CDR3 spans 13 amino acids. CDR3 DNA sequence: TGTGCCAGTAGTACGTCCTCCGACACTGAAGCTTTCTTT. It specifies CASSTSSDTEAFF.

The chain has TRBV7-9 and TRBJ1-4, with D perhaps matching TRBD1 (5 bases). This CDR3 comprises 16 residues. From germline, CDR1 is SEHNR and CDR2 FQNEAQ (reference sequence). V was trimmed by 1 base and J by 3 bases, leaving 12 bases between them. Here the CDR3 DNA reads TGTGCCAGCAGCTTAGGGCAGGGACCCCCTAATGAAAAACTGTTTTTT. This gives the protein CASSLGQGPPNEKLFF.

The chain is built from TRBV5-1 and TRBJ2-3; 8 bases align to TRBD1. CDR3 length: 15 amino acids. Germline V gene data show CDR1 as SGHRS and CDR2 as YFSETQ. Losses at the gene ends were 6 bases for V and 0 bases for J; bases not matched to a gene: 6. The DNA of the CDR3 is TGCGCCAGCAAGAACCGGGACAGGAGCACAGATACGCAGTATTTT. It codes for CASKNRDRSTDTQYF.

This chain connects TRBV24-1 to TRBJ1-3, with D uncertain. The CDR3 spans 14 residues. Trimming left V 11 bases short and J 0 bases short, with 13 bases between. Looked up from germline, CDR1 is KGHDR and CDR2 is SFDVKD. Here the CDR3 DNA reads TGTGCCATAAGAGGACGAAGCTCTGGAAACACCATATATTTT. Protein: CAIRGRSSGNTIYF.

The V call is TRBV7-8, the J call TRBJ1-1; D is undetermined. Per germline, CDR1 SGHVS and CDR2 FQNEAQ. The length of the CDR3 is 14 residues. The V gene lost 2 bases and the J gene lost 5 bases, with 12 bases spanning the gap. The DNA of the CDR3 is TGTGCCAGCAGCTTACTTCCAGGAGCTACTGAAGCTTTCTTT. This translates into CASSLLPGATEAFF.

V is TRBV20-1 and J is TRBJ1-1, with 7 bases aligning to TRBD1. Germline values: CDR1 DFQATT, CDR2 SNEGSKA (reference sequence). Trimming took 3 bases from V and 0 from J; bases not matched to a gene: 4. There are 14 residues in the CDR3. DNA for the CDR3: TGCAGTGCTAGTCCTACAGGGGTGAACACTGAAGCTTTCTTT. It specifies CSASPTGVNTEAFF.

The CDR3 reads CASSPSGGYSGNTIYF. The CDR3 DNA reads as TGTGCCAGCTCACCGTCCGGAGGCTACTCTGGAAACACCATATATTTT. The chain uses TRBV18 and TRBJ1-3, with D hard to call. The germline CDR1 and CDR2 sequences are KGHSH and LQKENI. CDR3 length: 16 residues. Deletions cut 3 bases from V and 0 bases from J, with 12 bases between.

This chain connects TRBV6-2 or TRBV6-3 to TRBJ1-2; tentative D call: TRBD1 (6 bases). Trimming cost V 2 bases and J 8 bases, with 15 bases left between them. The germline V gene has CDR1 MNHEY and CDR2 SVGEGT. CDR3 size: 14 residues. The CDR3, as DNA: TGTGCCAGCAGTTACCCGCGGGACACGCGAGGCTACACCTTC. Protein sequence: CASSYPRDTRGYTF.

V gene TRBV5-1 combines with J gene TRBJ1-4; no reliable D call. CDR3 size: 14 residues. Trimming left V 0 bases short and J 10 bases short, with 13 bases between. Germline CDR1 is SGHRS and CDR2 is YFSETQ. CDR3 bases: TGCGCCAGCAGCTTGGATCGCCCGGATGGAAAACTGTTTTTT. Translating gives CASSLDRPDGKLFF.

This chain joins TRBV19 and TRBJ1-5; 8 nucleotides match TRBD1. This CDR3 comprises 15 residues. CDR1 is LNHDA, CDR2 SQIVND, per germline (reference sequence). J was trimmed by 6 bases and V by 3 bases; bases with no gene match: 7. As DNA, the CDR3 is TGTGCCAGTAGTATTAAGCAGGGGGCAAGTCAGCCCCAGCATTTT. It specifies CASSIKQGASQPQHF.

V usage is TRBV4-1 and J usage is TRBJ1-4, with 9 bases matching TRBD1. This CDR3 has 15 amino acids. V shed 0 bases and J 8 bases; nucleotides not matched to a gene: 4. Germline values: CDR1 MGHRA, CDR2 YSYEKL. Here the CDR3 reads CASSQEGQGKEKLFF. The CDR3 DNA sequence: TGCGCCAGCAGCCAAGAGGGACAGGGCAAAGAAAAACTGTTTTTT.

This chain joins TRBV6-6 and TRBJ2-5; D might be TRBD2 (6 bases). The germline V gene has CDR1 MNHNY and CDR2 SVGAGI (reference sequence). This CDR3 contains 14 residues. The ends were cut back, 8 bases at V and 4 bases at J, with 17 bases in the middle. In DNA form, the CDR3 reads TGTGCCAGCCATGCGGGGACCGGAGGAGAGACCCAGTACTTC. Translating it yields CASHAGTGGETQYF.

The V and J genes are TRBV3-1 (or the pseudogene TRBV3-2) and TRBJ1-4, with TRBD1 as a possible D gene (5 bases). This CDR3 contains 15 residues. Germline V CDR1 and CDR2: LGHDT, YNNKEL (reference sequence). Trimming removed 4 bases from V and 0 bases from J, with 9 bases in between. As DNA, the CDR3 is TGTGCCAGCAGCCTCATGGGGGCAACTAATGAAAAACTGTTTTTT. Protein product: CASSLMGATNEKLFF.

The genes are TRBV2 and TRBJ1-5; D is unclear. Deletions cut 7 bases from V and 3 bases from J, with 10 bases between. Germline V gives CDR1 SNHLY, CDR2 FYNNEI. The CDR3 covers 13 residues. As DNA, the CDR3 is TGTGCCAGCATAGCAGACTACAATCAGCCCCAGCATTTT. Amino acids: CASIADYNQPQHF.

The chain links TRBV4-1 to TRBJ2-3; no definite D call. There are 17 residues in the CDR3. With 3 bases removed from V and 4 bases from J, the gap between germline ends came to 20 bases. The germline gives CDR1 MGHRA, CDR2 YSYEKL. CDR3 coding DNA: TGCGCCAGCAGCCACGAGAGTCCTCCGGACCGCTCAGATACGCAGTATTTT. Translation: CASSHESPPDRSDTQYF.

The CDR3 region is CASTGNSYEQYF. CDR3 nucleotides: TGTGCCAGTACAGGGAACTCCTACGAGCAGTACTTC. This chain joins TRBV28 and TRBJ2-7, with a weak D call TRBD1 (6 bases). CDR3 length: 12 amino acids. The V end was cut by 9 bases, the J end by 0 bases, with 9 bases between. Per the germline V gene, CDR1 is MDHEN and CDR2 is SYDVKM.

The genes are TRBV7-9 and TRBJ1-4; 7 bases match TRBD1. This CDR3 contains 15 residues. Germline V gives CDR1 SEHNR, CDR2 FQNEAQ (reference sequence). V gave up 7 bases and J gave up 1 base; unmatched junction bases: 6. The CDR3: CASNGGDRTNEKLFF. The CDR3 bases are TGTGCCAGCAACGGGGGGGACAGAACTAATGAAAAACTGTTTTTT.